This passage covers 25 T cell receptor beta chains from one sample sequenced in a study of glioma-infiltrating T cells after dendritic cell vaccination. Here immunoSEQ multiplex PCR was the method, and the copy in TCRdb shows in-frame clones only, minus some. The data hold about 64,000 clones, with around 83% observed a single time. Sequences were derived from blood, sampled before dendritic cell vaccination. The receptor set was obtained from a human donor with glioblastoma.

The rearrangement joins TRBV28 to TRBJ1-6, with D uncertain. The germline gives CDR1 MDHEN, CDR2 SYDVKM. This CDR3 has 15 amino acids. V dropped 6 bases and J dropped 3 bases, with 12 bases sitting between them. CDR3 in amino acids: CASRPQEGYNSPLHF. Written as DNA, the CDR3 is TGTGCCAGCAGACCCCAGGAGGGCTATAATTCACCCCTCCACTTT.

The chain couples TRBV11-2 to TRBJ1-2; no clear D. CDR3 size: 13 residues. Germline V lookup: CDR1 SGHAT, CDR2 FQNNGV. The germline V and J ends were trimmed by 2 bases and 2 bases, with 6 bases remaining between them. The DNA of the CDR3 is TGTGCCAGCAGCTTAATAGCCAACTATGGCTACACCTTC. It is translated as CASSLIANYGYTF. The variable domain in full, completed from reference TRBV11-2 and TRBJ1-2, reads EAGVAQSPRYKIIEKRQSVAFWCNPISGHATLYWYQQILGQGPKLLIQFQNNGVVDDSQLPKDRFSAERLKGVDSTLKIQPAKLEDSAVYLCASSLIANYGYTFGSGTRLTVV.

The rearrangement links TRBV7-9 to TRBJ1-5, with a weak D call TRBD1 (5 bases). V was shortened by 3 bases and J by 5 bases, with 8 bases between the two germline ends. In germline, CDR1 is SEHNR, CDR2 FQNEAQ (reference sequence). This CDR3 region has 13 residues. In DNA, the CDR3 is TGTGCCAGCAGCTTTGGGGGGGATCAGCCCCAGCATTTT. It encodes CASSFGGDQPQHF.

This sequence joins TRBV5-1 and TRBJ2-6; 7 bases match TRBD1. The CDR3 loop spans 15 amino acids. The V gene's germline CDR1 is SGHRS and CDR2 YFSETQ. J gave up 0 bases and V 4 bases, and 1 base lay outside the gene matches. CDR3 sequence: CASSQGVSGANVLTF. As DNA, the CDR3 is TGCGCCAGCAGCCAGGGGGTCTCTGGGGCCAACGTCCTGACTTTC.

The rearrangement links TRBV6-1 to TRBJ1-5, with D perhaps matching TRBD1 (6 bases). The CDR3 is 16 residues long. V gave up 2 bases and J gave up 0 bases, with 11 bases separating them. Germline CDR1 is MNHNS and CDR2 is SASEGT. CDR3 coding DNA: TGTGCCAGCAGTGAATCCGGACAGATTAGCAATCAGCCCCAGCATTTT. Protein: CASSESGQISNQPQHF.

The chain joins TRBV7-6 to TRBJ2-3, with 10 bases fitting TRBD2. Trimming at V came to 5 bases and at J to 1 base, leaving 21 bases not matched to a gene. The CDR3 length is 21 residues. Germline-derived CDR1 and CDR2 are SGHVS and FNYEAQ. The CDR3 DNA sequence: TGTGCCAGCAGCGCAAGATCTAGCGGGGGAGTAAACCCTGCCGGCACAGATACGCAGTATTTT. Residues: CASSARSSGGVNPAGTDTQYF.

The rearrangement joins TRBV15 to TRBJ1-2; maybe TRBD1 (5 bases). The V and J ends lost 0 bases and 4 bases respectively, with 12 bases between them. CDR1 LNHNV and CDR2 YYDKDF come from the germline V gene (reference sequence). The CDR3 is 15 residues long. CDR3 sequence (DNA): TGTGCCACCAGCAGAGATACCACAGGCTTCTATGGCTACACCTTC. Protein sequence: CATSRDTTGFYGYTF.

This rearrangement joins TRBV7-2 to TRBJ2-3; D gene unclear. Germline V gene data show CDR1 as SGHTA and CDR2 as FQGNSA. Trimming cost V 8 bases and J 0 bases, with 15 bases left between them. The CDR3 loop spans 15 amino acids. CDR3 in amino acids: CASAKVGVSTDTQYF. In DNA, the CDR3 is TGTGCCAGCGCCAAGGTTGGAGTGAGCACAGATACGCAGTATTTT.

The gene calls are TRBV5-8 and TRBJ1-1; 9 positions agree with TRBD1. J was trimmed by 2 bases and V by 0 bases; bases with no gene match: 5. The CDR3 runs 16 residues. Germline CDR1 reads SGHTS; CDR2 reads YDEGEE. CDR3 in DNA: TGTGCCAGCAGCTTGGAACGGGACAGGGACAACACTGAAGCTTTCTTT. This sequence encodes CASSLERDRDNTEAFF.

The V and J genes are TRBV7-9 and TRBJ1-2, with 8 nucleotides matching TRBD1. The CDR3 is 13 residues long. Germline CDR1 is SEHNR and CDR2 is FQNEAQ (reference sequence). J gave up 5 bases and V 5 bases, and 4 bases lay outside the gene matches. In DNA form, the CDR3 reads TGTGCCAGCAGCCCGGACAGGGATTATGGCTACACCTTC. It is translated as CASSPDRDYGYTF.

The chain couples TRBV27 to TRBJ1-3; a possible D gene is TRBD1 (5 bases). The CDR3 is 14 residues long. V was clipped by 10 bases and J by 2 bases, with 15 bases between them. Germline loops: CDR1 MNHEY, CDR2 SMNVEV (reference sequence). CDR3 loop: CAKAEGRAGNTIYF. The DNA of the CDR3 is TGTGCCAAAGCGGAGGGGAGGGCTGGAAACACCATATATTTT.

This clone occurred many times. V gene TRBV5-1 combines with J gene TRBJ2-2; 9 nucleotides match TRBD1. This CDR3 spans 14 amino acids. The germline gives CDR1 SGHRS, CDR2 YFSETQ. The V segment lost 4 bases and the J segment 6 bases; nucleotides outside the gene matches: 4. DNA for the CDR3: TGCGCCAGCAGCCTACAGGGGGCGTCCGGGGAGCTGTTTTTT. It encodes CASSLQGASGELFF.

The genes are TRBV18 and TRBJ2-5; tentatively, D is TRBD2 (5 bases). V lost 2 bases and J lost 5, with 15 bases in between. This CDR3 contains 15 residues. Germline-derived CDR1 and CDR2 are KGHSH and LQKENI. CDR3 DNA sequence: TGTGCCAGCTCACCAGGAAGCGGCCGTCGGGAGACCCAGTACTTC. Encoded protein: CASSPGSGRRETQYF.

The genes are TRBV28 and TRBJ2-7, with 7 nucleotides matching TRBD1. Germline CDR1 reads MDHEN; CDR2 reads SYDVKM. CDR3 size: 14 residues. The ends lost 2 bases at V and 4 bases at J; junction bases unmatched: 5. Written as DNA, the CDR3 is TGTGCCAGCAGTTTACGGACAGGATATTACGAGCAGTACTTC. Translating gives CASSLRTGYYEQYF.

This chain connects TRBV6-1 to TRBJ2-3, with 9 bases matching TRBD2. The CDR3 contains 17 residues. The trim removed 2 bases at V and 5 bases at J, leaving 11 bases unmatched. Germline CDR1 reads MNHNS; CDR2 reads SASEGT. CDR3 in amino acids: CASSESPSGVRQDTQYF. As DNA, the CDR3 is TGTGCCAGCAGTGAATCGCCTAGCGGGGTGAGGCAAGATACGCAGTATTTT.

J is TRBJ1-2 and V is TRBV7-9, with D perhaps matching TRBD1 (6 bases). CDR1 SEHNR and CDR2 FQNEAQ come from the germline V gene (reference sequence). The CDR3 loop spans 15 amino acids. V was pared by 6 bases and J by 8 bases, with 22 bases between. The CDR3 loop reads CASRGTTGLEAGYTF. DNA for the CDR3: TGTGCCAGCAGGGGAACTACAGGGTTGGAGGCGGGCTACACCTTC.

For this clone: The limits of the CDR3 on the DNA are not certain, so only TCRdb's listed CDR3 is given. V and J are TRBV7-9 and TRBJ1-1. The germline CDR1 and CDR2 sequences are SEHNR and FQNEAQ (reference sequence). Ends included, the CDR3 has 17 residues. The CDR3 sequence is CASSKTVFGSGNTEAFF.

This rearrangement joins TRBV2 to TRBJ2-3; 8 bases agree with TRBD2. V lost 4 bases, J lost 0 bases, and 9 bases stayed unmatched. The CDR3 covers 17 residues. In germline, CDR1 is SNHLY, CDR2 FYNNEI. In DNA, the CDR3 is TGTGCCAGCAGTGTAAGGGTCGGCGGGGGGAGCACAGATACGCAGTATTTT. Its protein product is CASSVRVGGGSTDTQYF.

The chain links TRBV11-2 to TRBJ1-5; possibly TRBD1 for D (6 bases). V lost 0 bases and J 1 base, leaving 10 bases between the germline ends. Germline V gene data show CDR1 as SGHAT and CDR2 as FQNNGV. The CDR3 has 16 amino acids. This CDR3 is CASSLDLDRSNQPQHF. The DNA for the CDR3 is TGTGCCAGCAGCTTAGATCTGGACAGAAGCAATCAGCCCCAGCATTTT.

The chain couples TRBV14 to TRBJ1-6; 8 bases align to TRBD1. Germline V lookup: CDR1 SGHDN, CDR2 FVKESK. J gave up 9 bases and V 1 base, and 5 bases lay outside the gene matches. The CDR3 loop spans 15 amino acids. Here the CDR3 reads CASSQGQGLGSPLHF. DNA of the CDR3: TGTGCCAGCAGCCAAGGACAGGGGTTAGGTTCACCCCTCCACTTT.

This chain joins TRBV18 and TRBJ2-7, with D maybe TRBD1 (5 bases). Trimming removed 3 bases at V and 2 bases at J, with 11 bases between. Germline assignment: CDR1 KGHSH and CDR2 LQKENI. The CDR3 loop spans 14 amino acids. In DNA form, the CDR3 reads TGTGCCAGCTCACCGAAGACAGACACCTACGAGCAGTACTTC. It translates to CASSPKTDTYEQYF.

This clone came up once. The chain uses TRBV9 and TRBJ2-3, with 12 bases that match TRBD2. This CDR3 has 15 residues. Looked up from germline, CDR1 is SGDLS and CDR2 is YYNGEE. Trimming removed 3 bases from V and 4 bases from J; junction bases left unmatched: 3. The CDR3 loop reads CASSASGGGADTQYF. CDR3 DNA sequence: TGTGCCAGCAGCGCTAGCGGGGGGGGTGCAGATACGCAGTATTTT.

The sample holds a few counts of this clone. The chain links TRBV5-4 to TRBJ1-3; TRBD1 aligns across 8 bases. V lost 3 bases and J lost 3; bases outside the gene matches: 11. CDR3 length equals 17 residues. From germline, CDR1 is SGHNT and CDR2 YYREEE (reference sequence). The CDR3 region is CASSSKVQGAIGNTIYF. In nucleotides, the CDR3 is TGTGCCAGCAGCTCCAAGGTTCAGGGGGCAATTGGAAACACCATATATTTT.

CDR3 loop: CASSLAGGTYNEQFF. The CDR3 nucleotides read TGTGCCAGCAGCTTAGCTGGGGGCACCTACAATGAGCAGTTCTTC. The rearrangement uses TRBV7-2 and TRBJ2-1; possibly TRBD1 for D (6 bases). Trimming shortened V by 0 bases and J by 2 bases, and 8 bases separated the two germline ends. The CDR3 has 15 amino acids. CDR1 is SGHTA and CDR2 is FQGNSA in the germline V gene.

This clone was recorded at least ten times. This chain links TRBV21-1 with TRBJ1-3; the D segment call TRBD1 is taken from the table without a DNA check. TRBV21-1 is annotated as a pseudogene. The CDR3 runs to 14 residues. CDR3 sequence reads: CATAGGSSGNTIYF. The CDR3 coding sequence is TGTGCCACCGCAGGGGGGAGCTCTGGAAACACCATATATTTT.